This T cell receptor (beta chain) came from a study of human T cells and chemical hapten exposure (dated by TCRdb to the early 2020s). Notes on the research overall: For sensitization, 2% DPC in acetone was applied to a 2 cm by 2 cm area of upper inner arm skin. Patients additionally received weekly therapeutic DPC doses to the scalp throughout the roughly 25-week study period. Patch testing on the upper back used Finn chambers containing 0.01% DPC, with scoring done after 6 days according to International Contact Dermatitis Research Group standards. Alopecia areata with under or over 50% scalp involvement, alopecia totalis and alopecia universalis were represented in the patient cohort, which was mostly female. The libraries were sequenced as a pool, and the TCR yield per sample differed mostly because of small variations in library volumes within the pool. Peripheral blood TCR repertoire changes were tracked in vivo in alopecia patients during primary and secondary sensitization to the hapten diphenylcyclopropenone (DPC). Blood samples were taken from patients before sensitization (week 0) and at 2, 6 and about 24 weeks after DPC sensitization. Around 30 alopecia patients provided blood for TCR sequencing at one to four time points (pre-sensitization, 2, 6 and 24 weeks).

There are many counts of this clonotype. Which antigen it targets is not known. Base qualities are not provided; no much larger clone lies one nucleotide away. The cysteine opens and the phenylalanine closes a CDR3 of 15 amino acids. CDR3 DNA is the only sequence kept; it has 45 bases, read in frame from the first base. Compared with germline, V lacks 3 bases and J lacks 9 bases; bases without a gene match: 12. Via the germline V gene, CDR1 is SGHDT and CDR2 YYEEEE. Preparation of the library involved RACE. The sequencer listed for this sample is NextSeq 500. During library preparation, unique molecular identifiers were attached to individual cDNA molecules so that TCRs could be counted quantitatively and reproducibly. From each blood RNA sample, both TCR alpha and TCR beta chains were sequenced. In the authors' own workflow: The median number of TCRs per sample was some 100,000, ranging from about 20,000 to 750,000. V, J and CDR3 annotation of the TCR reads was carried out using the Decombinator software suite. For the PS versus PT1 abundance plots, all samples were subsampled to the same number of TCRs (28,000). Expanded TCRs were defined as absent before sensitization and observed at least eight times at the 2-week time point. The public reads were reprocessed in TCRdb via fastp at Q25 and MiXCR, keeping in-frame beta chains. Each entry merges the rows of one CDR3 protein and shows their most common DNA and genes. These V and J calls are TCRdb output, not the study's own analysis. The sample table contains 340,000 or so distinct CDR3 sequences; only one count was recorded for approximately 6.3% of them. The ten largest account for about 8% of the sample.

This specimen's time point label, interpreted: patch test 1, 2 weeks after DPC sensitization. The intended sense of this specimen's treatment or condition label: therapeutic diphenylcyclopropenone sensitization with weekly scalp DPC. At every patch-test visit, the blood draw took place before the patch test was put on. Patients were considered eligible if aged 18 to 70, diagnosed with alopecia and deemed suitable for DPC therapy, and patients were excluded if pregnant. Total RNA was isolated from unfractionated whole blood collected in Tempus Blood RNA tubes. Overall study results and their limits: Alopecia, a presumed autoimmune disease, was present in all patients, so the immune response of the patients might differ from that of healthy individuals. Significantly more large CDR3 similarity clusters were formed by expanded TCRs than by pre-sensitization or healthy control sets, consistent with antigen-driven responses. Patch test score correlated positively with the number of PT1 expanded TCRs, reaching significance at thresholds 8, 16 and 32 but not at 4. After repeated subsampling, changes were observed in the strength of the expansion versus patch-test correlation and in the threshold at which the correlation became significant. DPC sensitization did not change how many TCRs were above 1 in 1000 frequency, and no evidence was found of alterations in global repertoire structure.

This receptor was taken from a woman aged 18-29 years with alopecia areata. Some clones in this sample may be carry-over from other donors' samples. The sequencing used whole blood, collected in connection with sensitization to the hapten diphenylcyclopropenone (DPC). This sequence uses TRBV5-6 and TRBJ1-5; TRBD1 aligns with 7 central bases. The DNA reads as follows: TGTGCCAGCAGCTCCCGAGGAGGGGGCCAGGGGCCCCAGCATTTT. It translates to CASSSRGGGQGPQHF.